This note documents a single T cell receptor (beta chain) sequence. Antigen: not known. The data were obtained in a study of response to subunit inactivated influenza vaccine. Study observations and caveats: The authors offered the suggestion that each seasonal influenza vaccination recruits few new T cells.

Germline lookup yields CDR1 LGHDT and CDR2 YNNKEL (reference sequence). The length of the CDR3 is 14 residues. V was shortened by 1 base and J by 8 bases, with 14 bases between the two germline ends. TCRdb re-analysed the RT-PCR reads in MiXCR, keeping a single row per CDR3 protein. The table includes about 780,000 distinct CDR3 sequences, approximately 18% detected once. The clonotype originates from a man aged 50 to 59 who received an inactivated influenza vaccine. Sequencing was performed on PBMCs from blood, taken more than 4 days after vaccination. This sequence joins TRBV3-1 and TRBJ1-2; D remains unclear. CDR3 coding DNA: TGTGCCAGCAGCCAAGTATCCGGATTGGACGGCTACACCTTC. Translating gives CASSQVSGLDGYTF. The entire variable domain, with the rest obtained from reference TRBV3-1 and TRBJ1-2, is as follows: DTAVSQTPKYLVTQMGNDKSIKCEQNLGHDTMYWYKQDSKKFLKIMFSYNNKELIINETVPNRFSPKSPDKAHLNLHINSLELGDSAVYFCASSQVSGLDGYTFGSGTRLTVV.